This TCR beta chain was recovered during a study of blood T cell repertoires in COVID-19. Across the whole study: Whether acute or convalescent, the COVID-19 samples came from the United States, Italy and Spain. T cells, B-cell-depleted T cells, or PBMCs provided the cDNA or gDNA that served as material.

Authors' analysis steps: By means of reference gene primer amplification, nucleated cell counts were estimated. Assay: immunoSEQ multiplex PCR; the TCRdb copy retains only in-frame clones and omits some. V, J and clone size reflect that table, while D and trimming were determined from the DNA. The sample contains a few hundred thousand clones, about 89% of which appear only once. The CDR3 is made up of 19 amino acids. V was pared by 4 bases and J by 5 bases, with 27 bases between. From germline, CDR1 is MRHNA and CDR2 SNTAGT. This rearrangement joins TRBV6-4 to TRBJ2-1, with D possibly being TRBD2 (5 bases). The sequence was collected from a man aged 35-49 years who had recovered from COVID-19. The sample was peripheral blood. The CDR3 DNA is TGTGCCAGCAGTGCCCCCCTAGCCCCGGACGCCGAGGAAAACAATGAGCAGTTCTTC. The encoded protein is CASSAPLAPDAEENNEQFF.